What follows are 3 T cell receptor beta chains derived from one specimen sequenced in a study of blood T cell repertoires in COVID-19. The data were produced by immunoSEQ multiplex PCR, yet TCRdb's version contains in-frame clones alone and is incomplete. The sample includes some 320,000 clones, about nine tenths of them seen just once. The sequenced material came from PBMCs or T cells enriched from blood (not recorded which). All receptors come from a man between 60 and 70 years old who had recovered from COVID-19.

The gene calls are TRBV5-1 and TRBJ2-5; a possible D gene is TRBD1 (6 bases). Deletions cut 0 bases from V and 5 bases from J, with 20 bases between. CDR1 SGHRS and CDR2 YFSETQ come from the germline V gene. The CDR3 length is 17 residues. The CDR3 spells CASSLAGAGALWETQYF. For the CDR3, the DNA is TGCGCCAGCAGCTTGGCCGGGGCAGGGGCCCTTTGGGAGACCCAGTACTTC.

This chain links TRBV29-1 with TRBJ2-1; 13 bases agree with TRBD2. Unmatched junction bases numbered 11, after V lost 2 bases and J lost 7 bases. The CDR3 spans 17 residues. CDR1 is SQVTM and CDR2 is ANQGSEA in the germline V gene. In DNA form, the CDR3 reads TGCAGCGTTGAAAGGGACGGTGGACTAGCGGGAGTTAATGAGCAGTTCTTC. It encodes CSVERDGGLAGVNEQFF.

The chain has TRBV11-1 and TRBJ2-1; 7 bases map to TRBD2. Per germline, CDR1 SGHAT and CDR2 FQDESV (reference sequence). This CDR3 contains 14 residues. The ends lost 3 bases at V and 7 bases at J; junction bases unmatched: 6. The CDR3 is CASSFGGSSNEQFF. The DNA for the CDR3 is TGTGCCAGCAGCTTCGGCGGGAGTTCGAATGAGCAGTTCTTC.